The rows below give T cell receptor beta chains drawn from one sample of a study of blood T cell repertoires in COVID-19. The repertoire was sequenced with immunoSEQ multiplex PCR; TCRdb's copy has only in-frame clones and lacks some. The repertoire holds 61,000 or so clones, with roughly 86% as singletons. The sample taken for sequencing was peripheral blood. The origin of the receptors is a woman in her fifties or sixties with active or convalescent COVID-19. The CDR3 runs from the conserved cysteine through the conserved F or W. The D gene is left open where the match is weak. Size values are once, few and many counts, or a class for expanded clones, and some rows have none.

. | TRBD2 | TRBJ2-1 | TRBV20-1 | CSASVGLASTDEQFF | TGCAGTGCTAGTGTGGGACTAGCATCGACGGATGAGCAGTTCTTC
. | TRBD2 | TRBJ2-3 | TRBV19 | CASNDGTSGRSDTQYF | TGTGCCAGTAACGATGGGACTAGCGGGAGATCAGATACGCAGTATTTT
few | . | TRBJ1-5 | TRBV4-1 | CASSQQYSNQPQHF | TGCGCCAGCAGCCAACAGTATAGCAATCAGCCCCAGCATTTT
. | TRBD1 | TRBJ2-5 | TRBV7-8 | CASSLGQPEAQYF | TGTGCCAGCAGCTTGGGACAGCCGGAGGCCCAGTACTTC
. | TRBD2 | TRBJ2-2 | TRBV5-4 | CASSSLAGNTGELFF | TGTGCCAGCAGCTCTCTAGCGGGAAACACCGGGGAGCTGTTTTTT
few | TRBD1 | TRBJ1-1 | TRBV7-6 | CASSLTSTGYGTEAFF | TGTGCCAGCAGCTTAACCTCGACAGGGTATGGCACTGAAGCTTTCTTT
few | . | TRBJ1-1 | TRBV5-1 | CASSLGVGGTEAFF | TGCGCCAGCAGCTTGGGTGTAGGGGGCACTGAAGCTTTCTTT
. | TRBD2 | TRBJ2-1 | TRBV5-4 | CASSLSREGREQFF | TGTGCCAGCAGCTTATCGCGGGAGGGACGTGAGCAGTTCTTC
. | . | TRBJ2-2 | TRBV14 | CASSPRVAGELFF | TGTGCCAGCAGCCCCAGGGTTGCCGGGGAGCTGTTTTTT
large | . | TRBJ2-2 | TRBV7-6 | CASSFTGSRSAGELFF | TGTGCCAGCAGCTTTACCGGGAGTCGAAGCGCCGGGGAGCTGTTTTTT
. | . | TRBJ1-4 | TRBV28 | CASSFFQTRGRGNEKLFF | TGTGCCAGCAGTTTCTTCCAAACCAGGGGCCGGGGTAATGAAAAACTGTTTTTT
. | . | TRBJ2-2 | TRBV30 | CAWSVLLGSGELFF | TGTGCCTGGAGTGTACTTCTGGGGAGCGGGGAGCTGTTTTTT
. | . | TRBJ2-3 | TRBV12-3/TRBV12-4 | CASSLGRSDTQYF | TGTGCCAGCAGTTTGGGGCGCTCAGATACGCAGTATTTT
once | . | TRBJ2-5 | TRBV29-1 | CSVVDRMGQETQYF | TGCAGCGTTGTTGACAGGATGGGTCAAGAGACCCAGTACTTC
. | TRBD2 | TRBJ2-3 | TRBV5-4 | CASSLVTGTSLGDTQYF | TGTGCCAGCAGCTTGGTGACCGGGACTAGCTTGGGGGATACGCAGTATTTT
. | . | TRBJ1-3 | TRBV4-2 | CASSQRRENSGNTIYF | TGTGCCAGCAGCCAAAGGAGGGAGAATTCTGGAAACACCATATATTTT
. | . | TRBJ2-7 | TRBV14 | CASSMPGEDYEQYF | TGTGCCAGCAGCATGCCGGGAGAGGACTACGAGCAGTACTTC
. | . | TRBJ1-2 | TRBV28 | CASSEGHPGYTF | TGTGCCAGCAGTGAGGGACACCCAGGCTACACCTTC
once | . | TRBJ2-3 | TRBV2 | CASSLQGSSGQYF | TGTGCCAGCAGTCTGCAGGGCAGTTCAGGACAGTATTTT
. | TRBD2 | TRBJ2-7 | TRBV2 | CASKRGSSYEQYF | TGTGCCAGCAAGCGGGGGAGCTCCTACGAGCAGTACTTC
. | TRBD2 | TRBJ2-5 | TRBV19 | CASRSSGGRETQYF | TGTGCCAGTCGTTCGTCCGGGGGGAGAGAGACCCAGTACTTC
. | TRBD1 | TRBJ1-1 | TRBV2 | CASRDGQDKAFF | TGTGCCAGCAGGGACGGACAGGATAAAGCTTTCTTT
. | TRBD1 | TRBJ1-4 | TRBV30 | CAWSRKGGFGEKLFF | TGTGCCTGGAGCCGTAAAGGGGGCTTCGGTGAAAAACTGTTTTTT
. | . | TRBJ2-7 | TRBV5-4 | CASSLGGGYEQYF | TGTGCCAGCAGCTTGGGAGGGGGATACGAGCAGTACTTC
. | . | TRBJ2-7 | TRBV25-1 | CASSAYDSFSYEQYF | TGTGCCAGCAGTGCGTATGACAGTTTCTCCTACGAGCAGTACTTC
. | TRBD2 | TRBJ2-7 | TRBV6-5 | CASRGLAGVEEQYF | TGTGCCAGCAGGGGACTAGCGGGAGTTGAGGAGCAGTACTTC
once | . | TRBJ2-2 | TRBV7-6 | CASSRRSSSENTGELFF | TGTGCCAGCAGCCGAAGATCTTCTAGCGAGAACACCGGGGAGCTGTTTTTT
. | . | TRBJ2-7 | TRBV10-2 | CASTSWGDSSYEQYF | TGCGCCAGCACTTCCTGGGGGGACTCCTCCTACGAGCAGTACTTC
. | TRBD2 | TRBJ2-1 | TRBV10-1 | CASSESWASGSRLYEQFF | TGCGCCAGCAGTGAGTCGTGGGCTAGCGGGAGTCGTTTGTATGAGCAGTTCTTC
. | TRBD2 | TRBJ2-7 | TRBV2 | CASILRLAGGREQYF | TGTGCCAGCATTCTTCGACTAGCGGGAGGACGTGAGCAGTACTTC
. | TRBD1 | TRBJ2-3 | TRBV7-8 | CASSLSGQGTDTQYF | TGTGCCAGCAGCTTATCAGGACAGGGAACAGATACGCAGTATTTT
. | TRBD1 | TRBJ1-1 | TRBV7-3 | CASSPGTGMNTEAFF | TGTGCCAGCAGCCCCGGGACAGGCATGAACACTGAAGCTTTCTTT
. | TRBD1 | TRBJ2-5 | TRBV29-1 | CSVEDPEDREYQETQYF | TGCAGCGTTGAAGACCCAGAGGACAGGGAGTACCAAGAGACCCAGTACTTC
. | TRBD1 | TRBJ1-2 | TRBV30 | CAWDRGRVYGYTF | TGTGCCTGGGACAGGGGGCGCGTCTATGGCTACACCTTC
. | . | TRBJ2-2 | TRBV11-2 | CASSLSGVGELFF | TGTGCCAGCAGCTTATCGGGTGTTGGGGAGCTGTTTTTT
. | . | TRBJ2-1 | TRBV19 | CASCFSGKEQFF | TGTGCCAGCTGTTTTTCCGGGAAAGAGCAGTTCTTC
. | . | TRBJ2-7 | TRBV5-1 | CASSPAVLREQYF | TGCGCCAGCAGCCCGGCCGTCTTGCGGGAGCAGTACTTC
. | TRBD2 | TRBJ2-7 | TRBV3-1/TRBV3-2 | CASSQGTSGSTEQYF | TGTGCCAGCAGCCAAGGGACTAGCGGGAGCACCGAGCAGTACTTC
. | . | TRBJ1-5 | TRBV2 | CASLGWGNQPQHF | TGTGCCAGCCTAGGATGGGGCAATCAGCCCCAGCATTTT
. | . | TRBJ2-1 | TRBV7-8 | CACSLGGLAVVDSTVYNEQFF | TGTGCCTGCAGCTTAGGGGGGCTGGCGGTCGTAGACTCGACGGTGTATAATGAGCAGTTCTTC
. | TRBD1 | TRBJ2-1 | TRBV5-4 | CASSLGLTGAGFDEQFF | TGTGCCAGCAGCTTGGGCCTAACAGGGGCAGGATTTGATGAGCAGTTCTTC
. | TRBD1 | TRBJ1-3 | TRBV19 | CASSLQGAGNTIYF | TGTGCCAGTAGTCTACAGGGGGCTGGAAACACCATATATTTT
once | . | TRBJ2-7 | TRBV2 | CASSRGSELAYEQYF | TGTGCCAGCAGCCGGGGGTCAGAACTTGCCTACGAGCAGTACTTC
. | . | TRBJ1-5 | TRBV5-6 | CASSLFQGNQPQHF | TGTGCCAGCAGCTTGTTTCAGGGCAATCAGCCCCAGCATTTT
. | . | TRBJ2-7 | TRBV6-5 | CASSFTSDPRYEQYF | TGTGCCAGCAGTTTCACAAGCGACCCTCGCTACGAGCAGTACTTC
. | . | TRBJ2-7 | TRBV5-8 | CASSFDRTYEQYF | TGTGCCAGCAGCTTCGACAGAACCTACGAGCAGTACTTC
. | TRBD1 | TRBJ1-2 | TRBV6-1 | CASSFPTGGSGYTF | TGTGCCAGCAGTTTTCCCACAGGGGGTTCTGGCTACACCTTC
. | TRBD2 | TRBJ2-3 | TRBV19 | CASRTSGSSTDTQYF | TGTGCCAGTAGAACTAGCGGGAGTTCCACAGATACGCAGTATTTT
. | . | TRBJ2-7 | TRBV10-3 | CHWGLTNYEQYF | TGCCATTGGGGGCTCACGAACTACGAGCAGTACTTC
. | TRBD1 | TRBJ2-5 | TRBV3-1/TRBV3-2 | CASSQDDRGVGETQYF | TGTGCCAGCAGCCAAGATGACAGGGGAGTGGGAGAGACCCAGTACTTC
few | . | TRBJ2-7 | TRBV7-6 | CASSLEVGTAYEQYF | TGTGCCAGCAGCTTAGAGGTGGGGACTGCCTACGAGCAGTACTTC
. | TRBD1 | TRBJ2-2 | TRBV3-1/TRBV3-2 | CASSRQQGTGELFF | TGTGCCAGCAGCCGCCAACAGGGGACCGGGGAGCTGTTTTTT
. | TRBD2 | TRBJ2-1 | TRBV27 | CASSLNPDLAGSSYNEQFF | TGTGCCAGCAGTTTAAACCCGGATCTAGCGGGAAGCTCCTACAATGAGCAGTTCTTC
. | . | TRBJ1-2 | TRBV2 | CASSETGGRDYGYTF | TGTGCCAGCAGTGAAACGGGGGGCAGGGACTATGGCTACACCTTC